A single T cell receptor (beta chain) is shown here with its context. This beta chain is a stray read from a library made for alpha chains; its abundance is not meaningful. Tregs were sorted as CD4+CD25+CD127-/low cells. TCRdb used MiXCR to reprocess the 5' RACE reads, holding one entry per CDR3 protein. Of around 150 distinct CDR3 sequences listed, roughly 92% were seen once; the top ten hold roughly an eighth. Germline CDR1 reads MNHEY; CDR2 reads SVGAGI. V was trimmed by 1 base and J by 11 bases, leaving 6 bases between them. The CDR3 is 11 amino acids. The specimen was tumor-infiltrating Tregs sorted from the breast tumor. The chain links TRBV6-5 to TRBJ2-1; D not resolved. The receptor was derived from a female donor with breast cancer. For the CDR3, the DNA is TGTGCCAGCAGTTACTTGGGGAAGCAGTTCTTC. Protein: CASSYLGKQFF.